A selection of T cell receptor beta chains follows, all from one sample in a study of cytomegalovirus exposure and HLA in healthy donors. The protocol was immunoSEQ multiplex PCR, while the TCRdb copy is restricted to in-frame clones and leaves out a portion. The profile covers about 160,000 clones, with about 86% appearing a single time and under 7% taken by the ten largest. Sequenced material: PBMCs. Every receptor here comes from a woman aged 25 to 45 in good health and CMV-seronegative. CDR3s include the opening cysteine and the closing phenylalanine or tryptophan. D genes are given only for firm matches. Only some rows state a clone size, as once, few, many or a class for expanded clones.

15	TRBJ1-1	TRBV7-2	.	.	CASSPAAGANTEAFF	TGTGCCAGCAGCCCCGCGGCGGGGGCCAACACTGAAGCTTTCTTT
14	TRBJ1-1	TRBV7-2	.	.	CASSLARTSTEAFF	TGTGCCAGCAGCTTAGCAAGGACAAGCACTGAAGCTTTCTTT
16	TRBJ2-1	TRBV7-2	.	TRBD2	CASSLAGGPSYNEQFF	TGTGCCAGCAGCTTAGCGGGAGGGCCGTCCTACAATGAGCAGTTCTTC
13	TRBJ1-2	TRBV29-1	.	.	CSAADSFNYGYTF	TGCAGCGCAGCGGACAGCTTTAACTATGGCTACACCTTC
16	TRBJ2-1	TRBV19	.	TRBD2	CASRPRHGGALGEQFF	TGTGCCAGTAGACCGCGACACGGGGGGGCCCTTGGTGAGCAGTTCTTC
16	TRBJ2-5	TRBV5-8	.	TRBD1	CASSLDPGTGVETQYF	TGTGCCAGCAGCTTGGACCCCGGGACAGGGGTAGAGACCCAGTACTTC
16	TRBJ1-1	TRBV9	.	.	CASSAAPYQVEGEAFF	TGTGCCAGCAGCGCCGCCCCTTACCAGGTCGAGGGCGAAGCTTTCTTT
16	TRBJ1-4	TRBV5-1	.	.	CASSLTPGGANEKLFF	TGCGCCAGCAGCCTGACACCTGGGGGGGCTAATGAAAAACTGTTTTTT
16	TRBJ2-1	TRBV4-1	once	.	CASSQDPVQGSFGQFF	TGCGCCAGCAGCCAAGATCCGGTTCAAGGGTCATTTGGGCAGTTCTTC
13	TRBJ1-2	TRBV4-3	.	TRBD1	CASSTRQGDGYTF	TGCGCCAGCAGCACAAGACAGGGGGATGGCTACACCTTC
15	TRBJ2-7	TRBV5-1	.	TRBD1	CASSLYGTGVYEQYF	TGCGCCAGCAGCTTGTACGGGACAGGGGTCTACGAGCAGTACTTC
13	TRBJ1-4	TRBV7-9	.	.	CASRKGVGEKLFF	TGTGCCAGCAGGAAGGGGGTTGGGGAAAAACTGTTTTTT
14	TRBJ2-5	TRBV7-7	.	.	CASSLVGAGETQYF	TGTGCCAGCAGCTTAGTGGGGGCTGGGGAGACCCAGTACTTC
15	TRBJ2-6	TRBV18	once	.	CASSQNQGTPNVLTF	TGTGCCAGCTCACAGAATCAGGGCACGCCCAACGTCCTGACTTTC
14	TRBJ1-1	TRBV7-9	.	.	CASSLPHANTEAFF	TGTGCCAGCAGCCTCCCCCACGCGAACACTGAAGCTTTCTTT
16	TRBJ1-4	TRBV27	.	.	CASSLRQPIAGEKLFF	TGTGCCAGCAGTTTAAGGCAGCCTATAGCGGGGGAAAAACTGTTTTTT
17	TRBJ2-7	TRBV10-3	once	.	CATSPVGGGDYPYEQYF	TGTGCCACCTCTCCGGTGGGAGGGGGCGATTACCCCTACGAGCAGTACTTC
13	TRBJ2-3	TRBV27	.	.	CASSPQVTDTQYF	TGTGCCAGCAGCCCGCAGGTAACAGATACGCAGTATTTT
16	TRBJ2-5	TRBV5-1	.	.	CASSFRVAWVQETQYF	TGCGCCAGCAGCTTCAGGGTCGCGTGGGTCCAAGAGACCCAGTACTTC
15	TRBJ2-7	TRBV29-1	.	TRBD2	CSVESLAGTSLEQYF	TGCAGCGTTGAAAGTCTAGCGGGAACTTCCCTCGAGCAGTACTTC
14	TRBJ1-1	TRBV27	.	.	CASSPIRGYTEAFF	TGTGCCAGCAGTCCCATACGGGGCTACACTGAAGCTTTCTTT
15	TRBJ2-7	TRBV7-8	.	TRBD2	CASSLSGSGRGEQYF	TGTGCCAGCAGCTTAAGTGGTAGCGGGAGAGGCGAGCAGTACTTC
15	TRBJ2-7	TRBV6-6	.	.	CASSYSLGASYEQYF	TGTGCCAGCAGTTACTCTTTGGGAGCTAGCTACGAGCAGTACTTC
13	TRBJ1-1	TRBV7-2	.	.	CASSLDRGQQAFF	TGTGCCAGCAGCTTAGATCGGGGGCAGCAAGCTTTCTTT
14	TRBJ2-3	TRBV29-1	.	.	CSVFGARSTDTQYF	TGCAGCGTTTTTGGGGCTCGCAGCACAGATACGCAGTATTTT
15	TRBJ2-3	TRBV7-3	.	.	CASSLTGQDTDTQYF	TGTGCCAGCAGCTTAACGGGTCAAGACACAGATACGCAGTATTTT
16	TRBJ1-5	TRBV4-1	.	.	CASSQDYTNSNQPQHF	TGCGCCAGCAGCCAAGACTATACAAATAGCAATCAGCCCCAGCATTTT
20	TRBJ2-4	TRBV4-3	.	TRBD1	CASSQLRDDRTGMPKNIQYF	TGCGCCAGCAGCCAATTAAGGGACGACCGGACAGGGATGCCCAAAAACATTCAGTACTTC
16	TRBJ2-7	TRBV27	.	.	CASSFRSGASPYEQYF	TGTGCCAGCAGTTTTAGATCAGGCGCTTCTCCTTACGAGCAGTACTTC
16	TRBJ2-6	TRBV4-2	.	.	CASSQDLGSGANVLTF	TGTGCCAGCAGCCAAGATCTCGGGTCTGGGGCCAACGTCCTGACTTTC
15	TRBJ2-1	TRBV5-1	once	.	CASSLGGAGISEQFF	TGCGCCAGCAGCCTCGGGGGAGCTGGCATTAGTGAGCAGTTCTTC
18	TRBJ1-4	TRBV5-6	.	.	CASRRGGPAGTTNEKLFF	TGTGCCAGCAGGAGGGGAGGTCCCGCGGGCACAACTAATGAAAAACTGTTTTTT